This TCR beta chain was profiled in a study of control samples from healthy donors and cancer patients. The assay was immunoSEQ multiplex PCR, and TCRdb's table has in-frame clones only and misses some. The sample has about 150,000 clones; about 91% are singletons. This clone appeared a single time. This CDR3 region has 15 residues. Trimming cost V 5 bases and J 2 bases; bases outside gene matches: 2. Germline V gene sequence: CDR1 SNHLY, CDR2 FYNNEI. This receptor was obtained from a man between 18 and 35 years old in good health. The chain employs TRBV2 and TRBJ2-3, with 12 bases fitting TRBD2. The material sequenced was blood. The CDR3 DNA reads TGTGCCAGCAGTAGACTAGCGGGGGACACAGATACGCAGTATTTT. This translates into CASSRLAGDTDTQYF.